The present TCR beta chain was sequenced within a study of T cell repertoires in cytomegalovirus infection. Background on the study: HLA-B-restricted CMV epitopes that are well studied were used alongside recently identified HLA-C-restricted ones. CMV infection plus the matching HLA type was flagged by public TCR beta signatures. Study results and caveats: In two of eight donors, the top clonotype was HLA-C-restricted CMV-specific. Cumulative public TCR beta family frequency identified CMV carriers with the relevant HLA.

This clonotype was picked up many times. Its antigen remains unknown. TCRdb used MiXCR to reprocess the reads, holding one entry per CDR3 protein. The sample has about 920,000 distinct CDR3 sequences, about a third seen once; the top ten hold roughly 13%. The germline CDR1 and CDR2 sequences are MGHRA and YSYEKL. Losses at the gene ends were 0 bases for V and 5 bases for J; bases not matched to a gene: 14. The CDR3 contains 19 residues. The clonotype was recovered from a human donor in good health (CMV status not recorded). Some clones in this sample may be carry-over from other donors' samples. The genes are TRBV4-1 and TRBJ2-1, with 9 positions matching TRBD1. This material consisted of cultured CD8+ T cells from PBMCs, taken from culture after CMV antigen stimulation. The CDR3 sequence is CASSQEFLQGAKLDNEQFF. The DNA for the CDR3 is TGCGCCAGCAGCCAAGAATTCCTACAGGGGGCGAAATTGGACAATGAGCAGTTCTTC.